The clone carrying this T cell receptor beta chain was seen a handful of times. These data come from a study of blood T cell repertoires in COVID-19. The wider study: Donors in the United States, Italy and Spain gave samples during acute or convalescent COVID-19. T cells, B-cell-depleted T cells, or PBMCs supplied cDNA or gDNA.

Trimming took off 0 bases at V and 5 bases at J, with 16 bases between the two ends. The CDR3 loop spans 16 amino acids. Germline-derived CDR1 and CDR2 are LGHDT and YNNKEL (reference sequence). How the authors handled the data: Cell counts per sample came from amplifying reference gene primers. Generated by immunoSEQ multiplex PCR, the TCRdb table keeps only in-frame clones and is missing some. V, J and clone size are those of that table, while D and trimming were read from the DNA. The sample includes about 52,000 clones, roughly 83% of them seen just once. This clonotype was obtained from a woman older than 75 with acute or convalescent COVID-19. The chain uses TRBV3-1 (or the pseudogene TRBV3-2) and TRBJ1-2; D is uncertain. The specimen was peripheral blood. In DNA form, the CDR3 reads TGTGCCAGCAGCCAAGAGGTGCGATATAACGAGTATGGCTACACCTTC. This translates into CASSQEVRYNEYGYTF.